The 18 T cell receptor beta chains below all came from one sample that was sequenced in a study of blood T cell repertoires in COVID-19. Using immunoSEQ multiplex PCR, the repertoire was profiled, and TCRdb retains in-frame clones only, with some absent. The table records 130,000 to 150,000 clones, under 85% of them present only once. Sequences were obtained from peripheral blood. Receptors were obtained from a woman aged 80 or over in a cohort sampled during active or convalescent COVID-19.

This clone was seen just once. The chain combines TRBV5-1 with TRBJ2-5, with 15 bases that match TRBD2. The ends lost 0 bases at V and 7 bases at J; junction bases unmatched: 4. Germline CDR1 reads SGHRS; CDR2 reads YFSETQ. This CDR3 comprises 16 residues. CDR3 sequence (DNA): TGCGCCAGCAGCTTGGGGACTAGCGGGGGGGCCGGGACCCAGTACTTC. This gives the protein CASSLGTSGGAGTQYF.

The rearrangement uses TRBV2 and TRBJ1-4, with TRBD1 as a possible D gene (5 bases). V lost 7 bases, J lost 8 bases, and 11 bases lay in between. The germline V gene encodes CDR1 SNHLY and CDR2 FYNNEI. The CDR3 loop spans 12 amino acids. The chain's CDR3 is CASKGAGEKLFF. The CDR3, as DNA: TGTGCCAGCAAGGGTGCAGGGGAAAAACTGTTTTTT.

The chain recombines TRBV27 with TRBJ2-2; 9 bases agree with TRBD2. From germline, CDR1 is MNHEY and CDR2 SMNVEV (reference sequence). The CDR3 is made up of 15 amino acids. V gave up 7 bases and J gave up 2 bases; unmatched junction bases: 5. The CDR3 reads CASTAGGLNTGELFF. CDR3 coding DNA: TGTGCCAGCACGGCGGGGGGGCTTAACACCGGGGAGCTGTTTTTT.

The table lists this clone with a few counts. The chain links TRBV3-1 (or the pseudogene TRBV3-2) to TRBJ2-7, with a possible D match to TRBD1 (5 bases). The V end lost 0 bases, the J end lost 2 bases, and 11 bases lay between the germline ends. Germline CDR1 and CDR2: LGHDT and YNNKEL (reference sequence). The CDR3 totals 15 residues. The CDR3 sequence: CASSQDSDSPYEQYF. In DNA, the CDR3 is TGTGCCAGCAGCCAAGACAGCGACAGCCCCTACGAGCAGTACTTC.

In regard to this clone: This same CDR3 is encoded by further DNA sequences in the sample. V usage is TRBV5-1 and J usage is TRBJ1-2; D unresolved. The CDR3 runs to 14 residues. Trimming removed 0 bases from V and 3 bases from J, with 9 bases in between. Germline assignment: CDR1 SGHRS and CDR2 YFSETQ. The CDR3, as DNA: TGCGCCAGCAGCTTGGTCTTGGCAGACTATGGCTACACCTTC. It codes for CASSLVLADYGYTF.

This clone was recorded once. The V and J genes are TRBV6-1 and TRBJ1-3; D gene uncertain. The CDR3 extends over 14 amino acids. V was cut by 3 bases and J by 7 bases, with 13 bases left in between. The germline CDR1 and CDR2 sequences are MNHNS and SASEGT. The CDR3 reads CASSETTNINTIYF. In nucleotides, the CDR3 is TGTGCCAGCAGTGAGACTACCAACATTAACACCATATATTTT.

The rearrangement uses TRBV6-6 and TRBJ2-3, with 8 nucleotides matching TRBD1. J gave up 1 base and V 6 bases, and 0 bases lay outside the gene matches. CDR1 is MNHNY and CDR2 is SVGAGI in the germline V gene (reference sequence). The CDR3 loop spans 13 amino acids. CDR3 in DNA: TGTGCCAGCAGGGACAGGGGCACAGATACGCAGTATTTT. It yields the protein CASRDRGTDTQYF.

The sample holds a few counts of this clone. The rearrangement uses TRBV6-5 and TRBJ1-3; D gene unclear. The CDR3 extends over 15 amino acids. Between the trimmed V and J ends, which lost 6 bases and 0 bases, there was a span of 12 bases. Germline CDR1 and CDR2: MNHEY and SVGAGI. In DNA form, the CDR3 reads TGTGCCAGCAGCCTCACATATTCCTCTGGAAACACCATATATTTT. Its protein product is CASSLTYSSGNTIYF.

This clone has only one observation. The chain joins TRBV6-4 to TRBJ1-2, with TRBD1 matching 9 bases. The CDR3 runs to 14 residues. From germline, CDR1 is MRHNA and CDR2 SNTAGT. Trimming at V came to 6 bases and at J to 2 bases, leaving 4 bases not matched to a gene. The DNA of the CDR3 is TGTGCCAGCAGCCCCGGGACAGGGAACTATGGCTACACCTTC. Translated: CASSPGTGNYGYTF.

CDR3 in DNA: TGTGCCAGCAGTAAAGGACAGGGGGCTACTCGAGAGACCCAGTACTTC. Its protein product is CASSKGQGATRETQYF. This rearrangement joins TRBV25-1 to TRBJ2-5, with TRBD1 matching 11 bases. J gave up 4 bases and V 5 bases, and 9 bases lay outside the gene matches. The CDR3 covers 16 residues. The V gene's germline CDR1 is MGHDK and CDR2 SYGVNS.

The V call is TRBV5-1, the J call TRBJ2-1, with 10 positions matching TRBD2. This CDR3 comprises 18 residues. The germline gives CDR1 SGHRS, CDR2 YFSETQ. V shed 5 bases, J shed 0 bases, and the junction held 11 bases outside the gene matches. DNA of the CDR3: TGCGCCAGCAGGAGCGGGGGGGCTTTCTGGGTCTCCTACAATGAGCAGTTCTTC. This gives the protein CASRSGGAFWVSYNEQFF. Looking up the rest from reference TRBV5-1 and TRBJ2-1 gives the full variable domain: KAGVTQTPRYLIKTRGQQVTLSCSPISGHRSVSWYQQTPGQGLQFLFEYFSETQRNKGNFPGRFSGRQFSNSRSEMNVSTLELGDSALYLCASRSGGAFWVSYNEQFFGPGTRLTVL.

The chain combines TRBV7-2 with TRBJ2-5, with 10 bases aligning to TRBD1. This CDR3 has 15 residues. The trim removed 0 bases at V and 5 bases at J, leaving 3 bases unmatched. CDR1 and CDR2 (germline): SGHTA, FQGNSA. The CDR3 region is CASSLATGGSETQYF. The CDR3 DNA reads as TGTGCCAGCAGCTTAGCGACAGGGGGCAGTGAGACCCAGTACTTC.

The chain combines TRBV5-1 with TRBJ2-3; 8 nucleotides line up with TRBD1. V gave up 3 bases and J gave up 5 bases; unmatched junction bases: 5. Germline assignment: CDR1 SGHRS and CDR2 YFSETQ. The CDR3 is 14 residues long. The CDR3 nucleotides read TGCGCCAGCAGCTCCGGACAGGGTGGAGATACGCAGTATTTT. Its protein is CASSSGQGGDTQYF.

This clone came up once. The rearrangement joins TRBV5-1 to TRBJ1-1; no clear D. This CDR3 contains 16 residues. Trimming cost V 4 bases and J 2 bases, with 18 bases left between them. Per the germline V gene, CDR1 is SGHRS and CDR2 is YFSETQ. DNA of the CDR3: TGCGCCAGCAGCCAGAAAGAGCTGACGGGAAACACTGAAGCTTTCTTT. This codes for CASSQKELTGNTEAFF.

The V and J genes are TRBV5-4 and TRBJ2-1, with 7 bases matching TRBD1. The length of the CDR3 is 14 residues. CDR1 SGHNT and CDR2 YYREEE come from the germline V gene (reference sequence). The junction had 4 bases not matched to a gene; V was cut back by 0 bases and J by 7 bases. The CDR3, as DNA: TGTGCCAGCAGCTTGGGAAGGGGGCGGAATGAGCAGTTCTTC. Translating it yields CASSLGRGRNEQFF. Using reference TRBV5-4 and TRBJ2-1 for the parts outside the CDR3, the full variable domain is ETGVTQSPTHLIKTRGQQVTLRCSSQSGHNTVSWYQQALGQGPQFIFQYYREEENGRGNFPPRFSGLQFPNYSSELNVNALELDDSALYLCASSLGRGRNEQFFGPGTRLTVL.

The V and J genes are TRBV4-3 and TRBJ2-3; 7 nucleotides line up with TRBD2. With 1 base clipped from V and 2 bases from J, the junction kept 6 bases outside the gene matches. CDR1 LGHNA and CDR2 YSLEER come from the germline V gene. This CDR3 has 16 residues. The CDR3 here is CASSQVGGGPTDTQYF. The CDR3 DNA is TGCGCCAGCAGCCAAGTGGGCGGGGGACCCACAGATACGCAGTATTTT.

The chain uses TRBV28 and TRBJ2-3, with 7 bases lining up with TRBD2. Germline-derived CDR1 and CDR2 are MDHEN and SYDVKM. This CDR3 has 14 amino acids. The V gene end was trimmed by 6 bases and the J gene end by 0 bases; junction bases not matched to a gene: 3. CDR3 DNA: TGTGCCAGCAGAACGGGGGGTAGCACAGATACGCAGTATTTT. It is translated as CASRTGGSTDTQYF.

The J gene is TRBJ1-2, the V gene TRBV6-6; D gene ambiguous. The CDR3 runs 13 residues. With 2 bases removed from V and 4 bases from J, the gap between germline ends came to 8 bases. The germline V gene has CDR1 MNHNY and CDR2 SVGAGI (reference sequence). The CDR3 loop is CASSYDLVYGYTF. The CDR3, as DNA: TGTGCCAGCAGTTACGATTTAGTCTATGGCTACACCTTC.